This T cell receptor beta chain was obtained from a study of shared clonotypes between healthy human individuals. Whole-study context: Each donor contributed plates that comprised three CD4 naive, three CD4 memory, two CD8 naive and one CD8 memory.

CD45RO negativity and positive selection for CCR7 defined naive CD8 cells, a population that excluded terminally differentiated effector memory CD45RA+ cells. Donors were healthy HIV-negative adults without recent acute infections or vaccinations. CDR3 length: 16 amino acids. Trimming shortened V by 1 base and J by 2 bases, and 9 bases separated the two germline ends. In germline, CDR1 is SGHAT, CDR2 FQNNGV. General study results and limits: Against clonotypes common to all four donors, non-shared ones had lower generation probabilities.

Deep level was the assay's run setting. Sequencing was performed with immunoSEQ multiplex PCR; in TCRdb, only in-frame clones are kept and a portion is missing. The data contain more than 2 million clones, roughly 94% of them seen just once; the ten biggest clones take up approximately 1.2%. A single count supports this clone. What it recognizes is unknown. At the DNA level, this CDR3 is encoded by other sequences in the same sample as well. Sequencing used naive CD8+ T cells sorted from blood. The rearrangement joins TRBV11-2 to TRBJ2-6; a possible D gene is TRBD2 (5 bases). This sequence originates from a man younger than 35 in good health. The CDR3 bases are TGTGCCAGCAGCTTAGGGCCGGGAACTGGGGCCAACGTCCTGACTTTC. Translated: CASSLGPGTGANVLTF.